Following are 2 T cell receptor beta chains from one sample sequenced in a study of blood T cell repertoires in COVID-19. Using immunoSEQ multiplex PCR, the repertoire was profiled, and TCRdb retains in-frame clones only, with some absent. The repertoire includes some 120,000 clones, approximately 74% of them detected once, and 6% sits in the top ten. What was sequenced was peripheral blood. The source of these receptors is an older man with COVID-19, enrolled during active disease.

This clone was recorded once. This chain links TRBV28 with TRBJ1-3; unclear D gene. Germline CDR1 is MDHEN and CDR2 is SYDVKM. The CDR3 has 16 residues. Trimming shortened V by 2 bases and J by 1 base, and 12 bases separated the two germline ends. CDR3 in amino acids: CASSLAWGGSGNTIYF. The DNA for the CDR3 is TGTGCCAGCAGTTTAGCATGGGGAGGGTCTGGAAACACCATATATTTT. Variable domain in full (rest from reference TRBV28 and TRBJ1-3): DVKVTQSSRYLVKRTGEKVFLECVQDMDHENMFWYRQDPGLGLRLIYFSYDVKMKEKGDIPEGYSVSREKKERFSLILESASTNQTSMYLCASSLAWGGSGNTIYFGEGSWLTVV.

The chain has TRBV11-1 and TRBJ2-7; D unclear. This CDR3 spans 14 amino acids. The V end was cut by 0 bases, the J end by 1 base, with 7 bases between. Germline V gene lookup returns CDR1 SGHAT and CDR2 FQDESV (reference sequence). As DNA, the CDR3 is TGTGCCAGCAGCTTAGCATACTATTCCTACGAGCAGTACTTC. Protein: CASSLAYYSYEQYF.